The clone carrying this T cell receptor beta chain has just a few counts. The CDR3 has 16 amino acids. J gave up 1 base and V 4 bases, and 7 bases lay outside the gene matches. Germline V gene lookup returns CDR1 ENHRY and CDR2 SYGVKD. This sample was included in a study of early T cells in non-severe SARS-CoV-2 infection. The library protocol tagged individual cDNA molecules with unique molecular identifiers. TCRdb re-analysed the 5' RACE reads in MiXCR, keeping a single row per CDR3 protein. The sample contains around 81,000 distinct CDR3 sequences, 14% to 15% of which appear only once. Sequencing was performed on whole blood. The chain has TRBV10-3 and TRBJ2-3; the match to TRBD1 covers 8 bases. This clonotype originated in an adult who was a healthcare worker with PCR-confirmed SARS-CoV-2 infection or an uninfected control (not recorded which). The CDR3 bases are TGTGCCATCAGTGCCCCAACAGGGGGTGGCACAGATACGCAGTATTTT. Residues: CAISAPTGGGTDTQYF.